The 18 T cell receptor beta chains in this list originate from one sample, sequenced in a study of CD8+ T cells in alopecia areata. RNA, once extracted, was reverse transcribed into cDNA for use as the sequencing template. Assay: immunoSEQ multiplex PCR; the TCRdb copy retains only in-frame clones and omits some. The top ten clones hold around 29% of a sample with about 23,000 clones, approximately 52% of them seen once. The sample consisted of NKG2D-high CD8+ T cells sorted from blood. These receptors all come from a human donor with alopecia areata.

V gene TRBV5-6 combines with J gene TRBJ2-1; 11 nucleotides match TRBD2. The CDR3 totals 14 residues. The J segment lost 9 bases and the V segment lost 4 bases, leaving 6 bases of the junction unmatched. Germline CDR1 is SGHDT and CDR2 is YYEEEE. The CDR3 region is CASSGGLAGFEQFF. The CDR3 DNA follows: TGTGCCAGCAGCGGAGGACTAGCGGGTTTTGAGCAGTTCTTC.

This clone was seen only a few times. Here the CDR3 reads CASSQGERNSNQPQHF. CDR3 bases: TGCGCCAGCAGCCAAGGTGAGAGAAACAGCAATCAGCCCCAGCATTTT. The chain has TRBV4-1 and TRBJ1-5; D is ambiguous. There are 16 residues in the CDR3. Per the germline V gene, CDR1 is MGHRA and CDR2 is YSYEKL. The germline V and J ends were trimmed by 1 base and 1 base, with 11 bases remaining between them.

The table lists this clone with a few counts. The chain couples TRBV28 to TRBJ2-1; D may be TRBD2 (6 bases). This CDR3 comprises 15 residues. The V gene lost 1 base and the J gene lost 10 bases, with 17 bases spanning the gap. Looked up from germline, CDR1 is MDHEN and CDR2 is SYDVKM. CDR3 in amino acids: CASSLLAGPTGEQFF. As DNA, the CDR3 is TGTGCCAGCAGTTTATTGGCGGGACCCACCGGCGAGCAGTTCTTC.

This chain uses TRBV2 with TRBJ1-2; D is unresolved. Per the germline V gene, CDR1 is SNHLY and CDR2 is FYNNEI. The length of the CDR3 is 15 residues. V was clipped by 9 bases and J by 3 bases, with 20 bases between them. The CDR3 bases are TGTGCCAGGTGGCGAAGGGCGCGGGTCGACTATGGCTACACCTTC. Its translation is CARWRRARVDYGYTF. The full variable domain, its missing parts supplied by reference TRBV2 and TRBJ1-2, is EPEVTQTPSHQVTQMGQEVILRCVPISNHLYFYWYRQILGQKVEFLVSFYNNEISEKSEIFDDQFSVERPDGSNFTLKIRSTKLEDSAMYFCARWRRARVDYGYTFGSGTRLTVV.

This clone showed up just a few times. The CDR3 nucleotides read TGTGCCATCCAAACGGGGGGGGATGAAGCTTTCTTT. Encoded protein: CAIQTGGDEAFF. The genes are TRBV10-3 and TRBJ1-1; D may be TRBD1 (5 bases). There are 12 residues in the CDR3. Germline CDR1 and CDR2: ENHRY and SYGVKD. V was cut by 8 bases and J by 7 bases, with 14 bases left in between.

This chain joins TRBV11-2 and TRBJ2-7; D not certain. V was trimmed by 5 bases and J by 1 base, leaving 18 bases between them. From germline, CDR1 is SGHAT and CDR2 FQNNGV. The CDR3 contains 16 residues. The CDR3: CASSQFRQALSYEQYF. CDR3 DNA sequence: TGTGCCAGCAGCCAGTTCCGGCAGGCTTTGTCCTACGAGCAGTACTTC.

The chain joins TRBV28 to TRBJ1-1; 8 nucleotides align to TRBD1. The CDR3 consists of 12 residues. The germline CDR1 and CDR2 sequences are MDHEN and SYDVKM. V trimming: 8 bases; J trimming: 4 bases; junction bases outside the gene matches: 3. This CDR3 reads CASYTGGTEAFF. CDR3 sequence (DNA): TGTGCCAGCTATACAGGGGGCACTGAAGCTTTCTTT.

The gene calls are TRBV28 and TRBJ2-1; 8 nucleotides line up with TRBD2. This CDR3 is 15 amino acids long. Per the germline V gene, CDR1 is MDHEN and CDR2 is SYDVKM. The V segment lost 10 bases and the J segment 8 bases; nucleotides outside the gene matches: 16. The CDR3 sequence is CATQPRTSRGDEQFF. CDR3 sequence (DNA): TGTGCCACCCAACCCCGGACTAGCCGTGGGGATGAGCAGTTCTTC.

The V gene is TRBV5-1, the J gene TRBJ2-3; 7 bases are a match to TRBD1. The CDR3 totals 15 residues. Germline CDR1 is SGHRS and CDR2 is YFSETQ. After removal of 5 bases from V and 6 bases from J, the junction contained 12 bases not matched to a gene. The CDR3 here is CASREEDRVRDTQYF. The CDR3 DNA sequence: TGCGCCAGCAGAGAAGAAGACAGGGTTCGGGATACGCAGTATTTT. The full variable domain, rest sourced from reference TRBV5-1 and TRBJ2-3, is KAGVTQTPRYLIKTRGQQVTLSCSPISGHRSVSWYQQTPGQGLQFLFEYFSETQRNKGNFPGRFSGRQFSNSRSEMNVSTLELGDSALYLCASREEDRVRDTQYFGPGTRLTVL.

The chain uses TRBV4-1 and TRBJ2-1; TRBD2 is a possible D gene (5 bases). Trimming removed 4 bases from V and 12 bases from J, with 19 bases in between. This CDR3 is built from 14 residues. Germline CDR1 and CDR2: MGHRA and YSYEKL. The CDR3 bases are TGCGCCAGCAGCCTGCCGGGATCGCCTTGGGGGCAGTTCTTC. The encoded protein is CASSLPGSPWGQFF.

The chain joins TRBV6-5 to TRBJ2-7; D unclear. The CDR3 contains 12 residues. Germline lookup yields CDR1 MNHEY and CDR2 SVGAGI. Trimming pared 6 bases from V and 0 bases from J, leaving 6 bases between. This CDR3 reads CASSVNSYEQYF. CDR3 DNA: TGTGCCAGCAGCGTTAACTCCTACGAGCAGTACTTC.

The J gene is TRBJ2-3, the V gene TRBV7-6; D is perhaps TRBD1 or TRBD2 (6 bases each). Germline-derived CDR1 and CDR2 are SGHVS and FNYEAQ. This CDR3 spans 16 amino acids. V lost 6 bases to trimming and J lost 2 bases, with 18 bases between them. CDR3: CASSEGWGAVTDTQYF. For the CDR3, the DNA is TGTGCCAGCAGTGAGGGGTGGGGGGCCGTCACAGATACGCAGTATTTT. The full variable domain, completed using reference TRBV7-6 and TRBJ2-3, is GAGVSQSPRYKVTKRGQDVALRCDPISGHVSLYWYRQALGQGPEFLTYFNYEAQQDKSGLPNDRFSAERPEGSISTLTIQRTEQRDSAMYRCASSEGWGAVTDTQYFGPGTRLTVL.

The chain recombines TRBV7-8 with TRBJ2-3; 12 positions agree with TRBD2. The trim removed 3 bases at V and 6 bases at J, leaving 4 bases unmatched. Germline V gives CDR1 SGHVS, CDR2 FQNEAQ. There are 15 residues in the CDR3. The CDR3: CASSFLAGGPDTQYF. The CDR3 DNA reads TGTGCCAGCAGCTTCCTAGCGGGAGGGCCCGATACGCAGTATTTT. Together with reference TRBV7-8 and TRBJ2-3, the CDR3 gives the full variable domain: GAGVSQSPRYKVAKRGQDVALRCDPISGHVSLFWYQQALGQGPEFLTYFQNEAQLDKSGLPSDRFFAERPEGSVSTLKIQRTQQEDSAVYLCASSFLAGGPDTQYFGPGTRLTVL.

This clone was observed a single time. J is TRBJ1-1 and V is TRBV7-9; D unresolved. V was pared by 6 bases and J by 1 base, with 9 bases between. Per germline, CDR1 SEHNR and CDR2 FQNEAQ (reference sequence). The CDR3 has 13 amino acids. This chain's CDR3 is CASRPPRNTEAFF. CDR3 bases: TGTGCCAGCAGGCCACCCAGGAACACTGAAGCTTTCTTT. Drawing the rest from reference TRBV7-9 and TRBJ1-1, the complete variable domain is DTGVSQNPRHKITKRGQNVTFRCDPISEHNRLYWYRQTLGQGPEFLTYFQNEAQLEKSRLLSDRFSAERPKGSFSTLEIQRTEQGDSAMYLCASRPPRNTEAFFGQGTRLTVV.

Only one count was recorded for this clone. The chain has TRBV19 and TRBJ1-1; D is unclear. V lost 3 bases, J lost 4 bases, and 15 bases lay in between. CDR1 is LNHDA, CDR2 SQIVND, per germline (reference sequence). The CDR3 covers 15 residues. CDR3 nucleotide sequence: TGTGCCAGTAGTATTTGGGCAGAGTTAAGCACTGAAGCTTTCTTT. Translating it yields CASSIWAELSTEAFF. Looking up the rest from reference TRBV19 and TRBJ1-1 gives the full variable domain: DGGITQSPKYLFRKEGQNVTLSCEQNLNHDAMYWYRQDPGQGLRLIYYSQIVNDFQKGDIAEGYSVSREKKESFPLTVTSAQKNPTAFYLCASSIWAELSTEAFFGQGTRLTVV.

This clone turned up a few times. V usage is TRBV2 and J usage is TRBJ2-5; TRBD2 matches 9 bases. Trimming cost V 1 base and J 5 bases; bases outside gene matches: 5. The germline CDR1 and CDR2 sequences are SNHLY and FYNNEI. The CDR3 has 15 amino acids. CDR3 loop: CASSEGASGMETQYF. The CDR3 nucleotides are TGTGCCAGCAGTGAAGGGGCTAGCGGGATGGAGACCCAGTACTTC.

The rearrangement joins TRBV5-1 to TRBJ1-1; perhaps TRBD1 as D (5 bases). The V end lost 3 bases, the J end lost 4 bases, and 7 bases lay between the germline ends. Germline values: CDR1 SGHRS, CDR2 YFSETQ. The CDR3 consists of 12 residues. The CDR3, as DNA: TGCGCCAGCAGCTCCGGGACCACTGAAGCTTTCTTT. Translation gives CASSSGTTEAFF.

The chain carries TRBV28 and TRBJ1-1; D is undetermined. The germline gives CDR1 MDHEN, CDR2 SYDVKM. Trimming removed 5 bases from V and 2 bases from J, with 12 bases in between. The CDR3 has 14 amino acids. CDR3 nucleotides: TGTGCCAGCAGTCGACTGGGCAGCAACACTGAAGCTTTCTTT. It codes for CASSRLGSNTEAFF.